This entry is about one T cell receptor beta chain. This specimen comes from a study of blood T cells in healthy people across ages. A J-beta primer mix and a sample-barcoded 5' primer were used in a second PCR of about 7 to 12 cycles. TCRdb ran MiXCR on the 5' RACE reads and lists one entry per CDR3 protein. The sample holds some 800,000 distinct CDR3 sequences, 20% to 25% seen once. CDR3 length: 15 amino acids. CDR1 and CDR2 from the germline V gene are SNHLY and FYNNEI. V was shortened by 5 bases and J by 4 bases, with 17 bases between the two germline ends. This sample also appeared in a second study, on T cells of mothers and their children. This second report adds: Related and unrelated pairs show TCR recombination output that thymic selection shapes similarly.

The TCR originated in a boy aged 5-17 years in good health. This chain joins TRBV2 and TRBJ1-1; D remains ambiguous. Sample: blood. The CDR3 is CASSFSYTESTEAFF. In DNA form, the CDR3 reads TGTGCCAGCAGTTTTTCTTACACTGAGAGCACTGAAGCTTTCTTT.